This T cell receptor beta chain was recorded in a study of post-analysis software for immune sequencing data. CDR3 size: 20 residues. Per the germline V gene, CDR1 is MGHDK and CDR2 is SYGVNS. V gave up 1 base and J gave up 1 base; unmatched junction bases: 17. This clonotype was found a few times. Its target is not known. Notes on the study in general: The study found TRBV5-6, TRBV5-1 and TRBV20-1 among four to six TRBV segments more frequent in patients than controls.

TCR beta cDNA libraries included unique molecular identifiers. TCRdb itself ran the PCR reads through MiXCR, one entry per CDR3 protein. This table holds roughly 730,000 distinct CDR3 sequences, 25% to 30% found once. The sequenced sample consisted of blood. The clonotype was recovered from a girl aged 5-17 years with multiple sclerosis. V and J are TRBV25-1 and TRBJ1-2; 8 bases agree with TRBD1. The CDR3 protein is CASSEWGTFGQGLINYGYTF. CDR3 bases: TGTGCCAGCAGTGAATGGGGTACGTTTGGACAGGGCCTCATTAACTATGGCTACACCTTC.